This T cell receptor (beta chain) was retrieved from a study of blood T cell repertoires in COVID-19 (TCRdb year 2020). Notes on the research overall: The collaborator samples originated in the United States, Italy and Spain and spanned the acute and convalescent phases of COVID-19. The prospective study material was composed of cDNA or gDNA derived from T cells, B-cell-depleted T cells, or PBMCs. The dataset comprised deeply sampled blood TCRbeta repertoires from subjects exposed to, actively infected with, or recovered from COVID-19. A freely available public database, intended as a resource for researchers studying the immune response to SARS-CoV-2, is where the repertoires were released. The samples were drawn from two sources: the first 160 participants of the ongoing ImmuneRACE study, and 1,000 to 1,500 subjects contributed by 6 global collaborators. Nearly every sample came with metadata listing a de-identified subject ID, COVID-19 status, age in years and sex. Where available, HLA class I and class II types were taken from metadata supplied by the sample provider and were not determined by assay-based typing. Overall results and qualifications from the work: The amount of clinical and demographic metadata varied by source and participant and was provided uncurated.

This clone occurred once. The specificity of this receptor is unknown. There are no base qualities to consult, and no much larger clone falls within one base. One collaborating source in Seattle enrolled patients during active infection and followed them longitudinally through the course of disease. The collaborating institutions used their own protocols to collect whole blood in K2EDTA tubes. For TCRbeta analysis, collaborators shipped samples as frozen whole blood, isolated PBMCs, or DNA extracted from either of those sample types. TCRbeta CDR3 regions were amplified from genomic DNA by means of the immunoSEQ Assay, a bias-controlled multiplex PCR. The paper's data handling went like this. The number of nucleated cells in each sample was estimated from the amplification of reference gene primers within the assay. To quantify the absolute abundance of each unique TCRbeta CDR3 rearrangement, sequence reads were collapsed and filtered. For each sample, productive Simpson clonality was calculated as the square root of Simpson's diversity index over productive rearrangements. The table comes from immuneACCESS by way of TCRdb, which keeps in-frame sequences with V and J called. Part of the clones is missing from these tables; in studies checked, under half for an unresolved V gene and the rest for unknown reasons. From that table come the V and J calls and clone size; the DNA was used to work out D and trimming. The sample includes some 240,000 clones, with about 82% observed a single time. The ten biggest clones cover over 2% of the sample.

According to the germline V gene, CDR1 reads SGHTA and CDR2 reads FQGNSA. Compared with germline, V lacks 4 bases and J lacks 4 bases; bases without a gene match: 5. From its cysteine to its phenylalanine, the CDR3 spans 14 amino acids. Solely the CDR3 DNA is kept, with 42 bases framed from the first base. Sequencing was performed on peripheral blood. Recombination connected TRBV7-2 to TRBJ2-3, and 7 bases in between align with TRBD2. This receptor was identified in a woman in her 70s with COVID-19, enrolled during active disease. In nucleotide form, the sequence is TGTGCCAGCAGCTGGGGGAGGGGAGCAGATACGCAGTATTTT. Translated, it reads CASSWGRGADTQYF. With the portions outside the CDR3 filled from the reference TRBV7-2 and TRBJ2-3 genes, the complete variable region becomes GAGVSQSPSNKVTEKGKDVELRCDPISGHTALYWYRQSLGQGLEFLIYFQGNSAPDKSGLPSDRFSAERTGGSVSTLTIQRTQQEDSAVYLCASSWGRGADTQYFGPGTRLTVL.